This T cell receptor (beta chain) is drawn from a study of siplizumab effects on memory and regulatory T cells. Trimming pared 0 bases from V and 5 bases from J, leaving 11 bases between. The V gene's germline CDR1 is LGHNA and CDR2 YSLEER. The CDR3 spans 15 residues. Study results and limitations: Roughly 75-95% of dividing CD4+ or CD8+ clones were without an attributable naive or memory phenotype. Treatment with siplizumab left mappable alloreactive CD4+ clones averaging approximately 69% Treg-derived, compared with 25% to 30% in controls. Unstimulated subsets contained matches for only a minor fraction of alloreactive clones.

With regard to this clone: Its target is unknown.

Sequencing was performed with immunoSEQ multiplex PCR; in TCRdb, only in-frame clones are kept and a portion is missing. This table holds 94,000 or so clones, under 95% found once. The V and J genes are TRBV4-3 and TRBJ2-1; D ambiguous. Input material: CD8+ T cells sorted from blood. The sequence was obtained from a human donor in good health. In nucleotides, the CDR3 is TGCGCCAGCAGCCAAGACACTTCTCCCCACAATGAGCAGTTCTTC. As protein: CASSQDTSPHNEQFF.